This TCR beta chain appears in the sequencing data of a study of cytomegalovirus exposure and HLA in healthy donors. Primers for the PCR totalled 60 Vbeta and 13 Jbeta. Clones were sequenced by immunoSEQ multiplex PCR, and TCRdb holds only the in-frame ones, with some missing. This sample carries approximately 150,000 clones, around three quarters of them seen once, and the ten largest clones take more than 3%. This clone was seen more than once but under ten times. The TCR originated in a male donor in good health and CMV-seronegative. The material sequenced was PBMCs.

The CDR3 sequence is CASSPYQGAGEKLFF. The CDR3 DNA follows: TGTGCCAGCAGCCCCTATCAGGGGGCCGGTGAAAAACTGTTTTTT. The chain couples TRBV6-5 to TRBJ1-4; TRBD1 agrees at 8 bases. Germline-derived CDR1 and CDR2 are MNHEY and SVGAGI. V lost 6 bases and J lost 7; bases outside the gene matches: 10. CDR3 length: 15 residues.